Each of the 29 T cell receptor beta chains below was sequenced from the same sample in a study of CXCR3-negative and CXCR3-positive naive CD8 T cells. General study findings and limits: Comparison of naive cells showed more hydrophobic TRB CDR3s in CXCR3-positive than in CXCR3-negative naive cells.

For these receptors, no antigen is known. Carrying UMI labels, the TRB cDNA libraries were prepared through 5' RACE. TCRdb reprocessed the 5' RACE reads and stores each CDR3 protein as one record, lacking DNA. This sample's clone table lists 75,000 to 100,000 distinct CDR3 sequences. The sample consisted of naive CXCR3+ CD8+ T cells from blood. The subset is: CD45RO-CCR7+CD27+CD95- naive CD8+ T cells expressing CXCR3 (TNR3+). The origin of the receptors is a human donor in good health. Some clones in this sample may be carry-over from other donors' samples.

This chain connects TRBV6-2 or TRBV6-3 to TRBJ2-3; TCRdb proposes TRBD2, but this gene call is untestable without DNA. Germline V gene sequence: CDR1 MNHEY, CDR2 SVGEGT. There are 18 residues in the CDR3. The CDR3 sequence is CASGWDRAGTSDTDTQYF.

The chain employs TRBV3-1 and TRBJ2-5. Germline CDR1 LGHDT, CDR2 YNNKEL (reference sequence). The CDR3 is made up of 17 amino acids. CDR3 sequence: CASSQRSRGWYQETQYF.

V is TRBV20-1 and J is TRBJ1-1; TCRdb proposes TRBD1, but this gene call is untestable without DNA. The CDR3 length is 13 residues. Germline CDR1 is DFQATT and CDR2 is SNEGSKA (reference sequence). The CDR3 loop reads CSARGDRDFEAFF.

CDR3 in amino acids: CSVGTSSYNEQFF. The chain recombines TRBV29-1 with TRBJ2-1; TCRdb selects TRBD2, and the lack of DNA leaves this call unchecked. From germline, CDR1 is SQVTM and CDR2 ANQGSEA. The CDR3 extends over 13 amino acids.

The V and J genes are TRBV5-5 and TRBJ2-7; lacking DNA, the TRBD2 call made by TCRdb goes unchecked. The CDR3 spans 17 residues. The germline gives CDR1 SGHKS, CDR2 YYEKEE (reference sequence). The CDR3 spells CASSSPTKGGVGYEQYF.

This chain joins TRBV7-3 and TRBJ2-3; TCRdb calls TRBD2, which cannot be checked without DNA. Germline V gene data show CDR1 as SGHTA and CDR2 as FQGTGA. This CDR3 is 16 amino acids long. The CDR3 sequence: CASSYGTSESTDTQYF.

J is TRBJ2-7 and V is TRBV27. Germline values: CDR1 MNHEY, CDR2 SMNVEV (reference sequence). The CDR3 totals 12 residues. The CDR3 spells CASTSSGYEQYF.

Here the CDR3 reads CASSTHRVSGELFF. The chain recombines TRBV7-2 with TRBJ2-2; TCRdb lists TRBD1, though no DNA is available to test this call. The germline V gene has CDR1 SGHTA and CDR2 FQGNSA. This CDR3 has 14 residues.

The V gene is TRBV9, the J gene TRBJ2-2; TCRdb lists TRBD2, though no DNA is available to test this call. This CDR3 is 16 amino acids long. Per the germline V gene, CDR1 is SGDLS and CDR2 is YYNGEE. CDR3: CASSPLAGGWAGELFF.

The gene calls are TRBV7-2 and TRBJ1-5; TCRdb lists TRBD1, though no DNA is available to test this call. Germline CDR1 SGHTA, CDR2 FQGNSA. CDR3 size: 19 residues. Here the CDR3 reads CASSLGGTEVGYSNQPQHF.

This rearrangement joins TRBV7-9 to TRBJ1-5. Per germline, CDR1 SEHNR and CDR2 FQNEAQ (reference sequence). The CDR3 spans 16 residues. CDR3 region: CASSLSGNVYNQPQHF.

The rearrangement links TRBV14 to TRBJ2-7; TCRdb gives TRBD1 as the D gene, but with no DNA this cannot be confirmed. Germline loops: CDR1 SGHDN, CDR2 FVKESK. The CDR3 loop spans 15 amino acids. The CDR3 loop is CASSPDRGLSYEQYF.

The rearrangement uses TRBV7-7 and TRBJ2-5; checking the TCRdb D call of TRBD2 is not possible without DNA. CDR3 length: 15 residues. Germline loops: CDR1 SSHAT, CDR2 FNYEAQ (reference sequence). The CDR3 reads CASSPTSGREETQYF.

The chain employs TRBV7-9 and TRBJ2-7; TCRdb gives TRBD2 as the D gene, but with no DNA this cannot be confirmed. The CDR3 runs to 13 residues. CDR1 and CDR2 from the germline V gene are SEHNR and FQNEAQ (reference sequence). This CDR3 reads CASSLGGTHEQYF.

This chain connects TRBV6-5 to TRBJ1-5. The CDR3 consists of 14 residues. From germline, CDR1 is MNHEY and CDR2 SVGAGI. CDR3 sequence: CASSYVSGYQPQHF.

The rearrangement joins TRBV9 to TRBJ2-1; TCRdb calls TRBD1, which cannot be checked without DNA. Germline V gene sequence: CDR1 SGDLS, CDR2 YYNGEE. The CDR3 contains 14 residues. CDR3 in amino acids: CASSVQGLDNEQFF. Variable domain in full (rest from reference TRBV9 and TRBJ2-1): DSGVTQTPKHLITATGQRVTLRCSPRSGDLSVYWYQQSLDQGLQFLIQYYNGEERAKGNILERFSAQQFPDLHSELNLSSLELGDSALYFCASSVQGLDNEQFFGPGTRLTVL.

The CDR3 is CAISEPYGSGGPYNEQFF. The V gene is TRBV10-3, the J gene TRBJ2-1; TCRdb picks TRBD2, but there is no DNA to check that call. This CDR3 is 18 amino acids long. The germline V gene has CDR1 ENHRY and CDR2 SYGVKD.

This chain links TRBV15 with TRBJ2-7; lacking DNA, the TRBD2 call made by TCRdb goes unchecked. Per germline, CDR1 LNHNV and CDR2 YYDKDF (reference sequence). This CDR3 contains 14 residues. CDR3 in amino acids: CATSSTSGTYEQYF.

The chain is built from TRBV4-3 and TRBJ2-2; TCRdb returns TRBD1, unconfirmable since there is no DNA. The CDR3 length is 18 residues. From germline, CDR1 is LGHNA and CDR2 YSLEER. CDR3 loop: CASSQEALWGSNTGELFF.

This CDR3 reads CASSPPLHSNYGYTF. The V and J genes are TRBV18 and TRBJ1-2. The germline gives CDR1 KGHSH, CDR2 LQKENI. The CDR3 sequence is 15 residues long.

The chain couples TRBV12-3 or TRBV12-4 to TRBJ2-7; TCRdb's D call of TRBD1 is untestable without DNA. CDR3 length: 12 residues. This CDR3 reads CASGTGGYEQYF.

CDR3 amino acids: CSARASGSGEQYF. The chain joins TRBV20-1 to TRBJ2-7; lacking DNA, the TRBD2 call made by TCRdb goes unchecked. Germline CDR1 DFQATT, CDR2 SNEGSKA (reference sequence). This CDR3 comprises 13 residues.

V gene TRBV7-2 combines with J gene TRBJ2-5; no DNA is available, so the TRBD2 call from TCRdb remains unchecked. CDR1 SGHTA and CDR2 FQGNSA come from the germline V gene. The CDR3 length is 15 residues. The CDR3 is CASSSALAVGETQYF. Full variable domain (missing parts from reference TRBV7-2 and TRBJ2-5): GAGVSQSPSNKVTEKGKDVELRCDPISGHTALYWYRQSLGQGLEFLIYFQGNSAPDKSGLPSDRFSAERTGGSVSTLTIQRTQQEDSAVYLCASSSALAVGETQYFGPGTRLLVL.

This sequence joins TRBV5-1 and TRBJ1-2. The CDR3 totals 15 residues. Germline V CDR1 and CDR2: SGHRS, YFSETQ. The CDR3 sequence is CASSLGPDSYYGYTF.

CDR3 region: CASSYSQETQYF. The chain recombines TRBV6-5 with TRBJ2-5. The length of the CDR3 is 12 residues. Germline V CDR1 and CDR2: MNHEY, SVGAGI.

Here the CDR3 reads CASVRRRLAVHVEQFF. This sequence joins TRBV23-1 and TRBJ2-1; TCRdb's D call, TRBD2, is unchecked because there is no DNA. TRBV23-1 is reported as an ORF; its role is uncertain. The CDR3 has 16 amino acids.

The chain is built from TRBV29-1 and TRBJ2-1; the TCRdb call, TRBD1, lacks DNA for checking. Germline V gene data show CDR1 as SQVTM and CDR2 as ANQGSEA. The CDR3 runs to 16 residues. This CDR3 is CSVSGSLPGSYNEQFF.

This chain connects TRBV20-1 to TRBJ2-2; there is no DNA to check the TCRdb D call of TRBD2. The CDR3 has 16 residues. Germline values: CDR1 DFQATT, CDR2 SNEGSKA (reference sequence). CDR3 in amino acids: CSARDGIAGNPGELFF.

The chain employs TRBV4-1 and TRBJ2-1; TCRdb designates TRBD1, a call that cannot be tested without DNA. Germline V lookup: CDR1 MGHRA, CDR2 YSYEKL. There are 14 residues in the CDR3. The CDR3 loop reads CASSQEGRDNEQFF.